The subject of this entry is one T cell receptor (beta chain). Germline lookup yields CDR1 MDHEN and CDR2 SYDVKM. Trimming took off 9 bases at V and 7 bases at J, with 6 bases between the two ends. There are 9 residues in the CDR3. Clones were read by immunoSEQ multiplex PCR, and TCRdb kept only the in-frame ones, dropping some. The sample includes roughly 250,000 clones, around nine tenths of them seen just once. The entry originates in a study of blood T cell repertoires in COVID-19. The rearrangement links TRBV28 to TRBJ1-2; the D is unclear. The origin of this receptor is a man aged 25-45 years with acute or convalescent COVID-19. Sequenced sample: peripheral blood. Written as DNA, the CDR3 is TGTGCCAGGACGGGTGGCTACACCTTC. Amino acid sequence: CARTGGYTF.